This T cell receptor (beta chain) was recovered during a study of technical replicates of blood from a few donors. Profiling relied on immunoSEQ multiplex PCR, and the TCRdb table lists in-frame clones only, not all of them. The table lists about 79,000 clones, 85% to 95% of them singletons. This TCR came from a human donor in good health. Sequencing input: T cells isolated from PBMCs.

CDR3 sequence (DNA): TGTGCCAGCAGTGAGTCCAGGGGACCTTACAATGAGCAGTTCTTC. Translation gives CASSESRGPYNEQFF. V usage is TRBV6-1 and J usage is TRBJ2-1; TRBD1 is a possible D gene (6 bases). This CDR3 is built from 15 residues. Germline values: CDR1 MNHNS, CDR2 SASEGT. Between the trimmed V and J ends, which lost 3 bases and 4 bases, there was a span of 13 bases.